This T cell receptor beta chain is from a study of cytomegalovirus exposure and HLA in healthy donors. Study-level results: TCR beta chains associated with HLA were, in a later analysis, more clonally expanded than equally common others.

The PCR made use of 60 Vbeta and 13 Jbeta primers. Assay used: immunoSEQ multiplex PCR; TCRdb lists only in-frame clones, some missing. The repertoire consists of 100,000 or so clones, with approximately 71% occurring once and the leading ten covering roughly 9.3%. About this clone itself: Its antigen is still unknown.

The V and J ends lost 9 bases and 2 bases, in that order; junction bases with no gene match: 6. The CDR3 consists of 13 residues. Germline CDR1 and CDR2: LNHDA and SQIVND (reference sequence). This chain connects TRBV19 to TRBJ2-7; TRBD1 matches 8 bases. The receptor was isolated from a male donor in good health and CMV-seropositive. Sequencing used PBMCs. The CDR3 sequence: CASSRDRTYEQYF. As DNA, the CDR3 is TGTGCCAGCAGCCGGGACAGGACCTACGAGCAGTACTTC.